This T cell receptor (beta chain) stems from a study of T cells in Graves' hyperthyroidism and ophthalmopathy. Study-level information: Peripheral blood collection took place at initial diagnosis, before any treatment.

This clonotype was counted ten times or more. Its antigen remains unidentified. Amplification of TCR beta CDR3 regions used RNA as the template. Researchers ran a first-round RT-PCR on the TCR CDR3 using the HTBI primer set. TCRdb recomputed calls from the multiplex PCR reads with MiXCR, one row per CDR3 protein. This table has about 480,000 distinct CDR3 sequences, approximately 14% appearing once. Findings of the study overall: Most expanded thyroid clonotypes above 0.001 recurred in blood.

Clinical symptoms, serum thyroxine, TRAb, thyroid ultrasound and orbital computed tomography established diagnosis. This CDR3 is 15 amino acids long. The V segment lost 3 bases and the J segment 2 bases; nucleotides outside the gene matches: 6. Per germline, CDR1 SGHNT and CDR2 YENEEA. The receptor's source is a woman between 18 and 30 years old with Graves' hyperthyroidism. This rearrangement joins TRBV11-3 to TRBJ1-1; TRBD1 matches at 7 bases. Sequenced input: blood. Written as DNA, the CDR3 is TGTGCCAGCAGCTTCAGGGGGAGACTAAACACTGAAGCTTTCTTT. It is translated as CASSFRGRLNTEAFF.